What follows is one T cell receptor delta chain and its context. Its antigen is not identified. TCRdb records a much larger clone's protein for this DNA, with a difference at residue 11 that likely arises from a read error; the protein given is the translation of the DNA. TCRdb fed the multiplex PCR reads to CATT. Of about 51,000 delta-chain clones listed, roughly 2% are singletons. Gammadelta T cells were flow-sorted from PBMC into Vgamma9/Vdelta2+ and Vdelta2-negative populations for bulk analysis. The data derive from a study of γδ T cells in repeated Plasmodium falciparum infection. On the study more broadly: Donors had four controlled P. falciparum NF54 infections over approximately 600 days. Each infection was followed by sampling at 21 days, plus baseline and some pre-infection draws.

This CDR3 spans 23 amino acids. Trimming stripped 4 bases from V and 0 bases from J, with 33 bases between. CDR1 and CDR2 from the germline V gene are TSWWSYY and QGS. Study-level results: Waves of new clonotype selection appeared after repeated controlled infections in Vdelta2-negative, largely Vdelta1+, gammadelta T cells.

The rearrangement uses TRDV1 and TRDJ2, with D possibly TRDD3 on 8 matching bases. The J gene is not listed in TCRdb, so it was assigned here from a DNA match to germline. The sequenced sample was gamma-delta T cells from blood. This receptor was identified in a pool of human donors (malaria-infected and uninfected, not separated). The CDR3 nucleotides read TGTGCTCTTGGGGCGATGGCCTTCCTCCATATCACTGGGGGTCCCGCTTTGACAGCACAACTCTTCTTT. Its translation: CALGAMAFLHITGGPALTAQLFF.